Shown below are 29 T cell receptor beta chains from a single sample sequenced in a study of blood T cell repertoires in COVID-19. Clones were sequenced by immunoSEQ multiplex PCR, and TCRdb holds only the in-frame ones, with some missing. Counted here are tens of thousands of clones, around 83% occurring once; the ten biggest clones make up approximately 4.2%. What was sequenced was peripheral blood. Receptor source: a man aged 50 to 60 with acute or convalescent COVID-19.

This chain connects TRBV2 to TRBJ1-5, with D hard to call. Trimming removed 11 bases at V and 3 bases at J, with 14 bases between. CDR3 length: 13 residues. The germline CDR1 and CDR2 sequences are SNHLY and FYNNEI. Written as DNA, the CDR3 is TGTGCCGCACGAAGGAGGGACAATCAGCCCCAGCATTTT. Residues: CAARRRDNQPQHF.

The CDR3 DNA follows: TGTGCCAGCAGCTTACTGGTCGGGTGGGAAGAGACCCAGTACTTC. Translating it yields CASSLLVGWEETQYF. V usage is TRBV7-6 and J usage is TRBJ2-5; D gene ambiguous. This CDR3 comprises 15 residues. V gave up 2 bases and J gave up 3 bases, with 13 bases separating them. Germline V CDR1 and CDR2: SGHVS, FNYEAQ.

The rearrangement uses TRBV5-6 and TRBJ1-1, with D hard to call. The CDR3 is 15 amino acids. The germline V gene has CDR1 SGHDT and CDR2 YYEEEE. Between the trimmed V and J ends, which lost 6 bases and 1 base, there was a span of 16 bases. In DNA, the CDR3 is TGTGCCAGCACCCACCCCACGCGGGGGAACACTGAAGCTTTCTTT. This codes for CASTHPTRGNTEAFF.

This clone has more than one count but fewer than ten. The chain recombines TRBV7-3 with TRBJ2-1, with 7 bases fitting TRBD2. The V gene's germline CDR1 is SGHTA and CDR2 FQGTGA. The ends lost 0 bases at V and 8 bases at J; junction bases unmatched: 7. The CDR3 contains 15 residues. The DNA for the CDR3 is TGTGCCAGCAGCTTAACGGGCGGGAGAGAGGATGAGCAGTTCTTC. It codes for CASSLTGGREDEQFF.

This clone appeared once. The chain carries TRBV30 and TRBJ1-1; TRBD1 agrees at 10 bases. This CDR3 comprises 12 residues. Per the germline V gene, CDR1 is GTSNPN and CDR2 is SVGIG (reference sequence). The V and J ends lost 8 bases and 2 bases, in that order; junction bases with no gene match: 2. As DNA, the CDR3 is TGTGCCGGGGACAGGGGAAACACTGAAGCTTTCTTT. Translating it yields CAGDRGNTEAFF.

This sequence joins TRBV7-6 and TRBJ2-7; tentative D call: TRBD1 (6 bases). CDR1 is SGHVS, CDR2 FNYEAQ, per germline. Trimming took 5 bases from V and 4 from J, leaving 15 bases between them. The CDR3 extends over 14 amino acids. CDR3 bases: TGTGCCAGCAGCACACCGGGACAAAATTACGAGCAGTACTTC. Protein product: CASSTPGQNYEQYF.

The V call is TRBV10-3, the J call TRBJ2-7; 14 nucleotides match TRBD2. CDR3 size: 15 residues. Germline CDR1 and CDR2: ENHRY and SYGVKD. With V trimmed by 10 bases and J by 3 bases, 8 bases remained unmatched. The CDR3 DNA reads TGTGCCAGGGGGGGGACTAGCGGGGGTTACTACGAGCAGTACTTC. Its protein is CARGGTSGGYYEQYF.

The V and J genes are TRBV10-3 and TRBJ2-5; weak D call: TRBD1 (5 bases). From germline, CDR1 is ENHRY and CDR2 SYGVKD. The length of the CDR3 is 14 residues. V shed 6 bases and J shed 0 bases, with 11 bases lying between them. The CDR3 DNA follows: TGTGCCATCAGCCCCCACAGGTACCAAGAGACCCAGTACTTC. Its translation is CAISPHRYQETQYF.

This rearrangement joins TRBV11-3 to TRBJ2-3; D is unclear. V lost 2 bases and J 6 bases, leaving 12 bases between the germline ends. This CDR3 is 14 amino acids long. Germline loops: CDR1 SGHNT, CDR2 YENEEA. The CDR3 DNA reads TGTGCCAGCAGCTTAAGCAGGTTATTGGATACGCAGTATTTT. Protein sequence: CASSLSRLLDTQYF.

The chain is built from TRBV19 and TRBJ2-2; no definite D call. This CDR3 has 13 residues. Trimming took 2 bases from V and 4 from J, leaving 5 bases between them. The V gene's germline CDR1 is LNHDA and CDR2 SQIVND (reference sequence). The CDR3 reads CASSIQFTGELFF. CDR3 coding DNA: TGTGCCAGTAGTATACAGTTCACCGGGGAGCTGTTTTTT.

The rearrangement joins TRBV5-4 to TRBJ1-2, with D unresolved. The V gene lost 0 bases and the J gene lost 8 bases, with 14 bases spanning the gap. The CDR3 is made up of 14 amino acids. Per germline, CDR1 SGHNT and CDR2 YYREEE (reference sequence). The CDR3 here is CASSLARRIGGYTF. The CDR3 DNA follows: TGTGCCAGCAGCTTGGCTCGCAGGATAGGCGGCTACACCTTC. The variable domain in full, with the rest retrieved from reference TRBV5-4 and TRBJ1-2, is ETGVTQSPTHLIKTRGQQVTLRCSSQSGHNTVSWYQQALGQGPQFIFQYYREEENGRGNFPPRFSGLQFPNYSSELNVNALELDDSALYLCASSLARRIGGYTFGSGTRLTVV.

The count of this clone is one. V usage is TRBV7-9 and J usage is TRBJ1-5; 9 nucleotides align to TRBD1. CDR3 length equals 18 residues. With 1 base clipped from V and 4 bases from J, the junction kept 11 bases outside the gene matches. Germline assignment: CDR1 SEHNR and CDR2 FQNEAQ (reference sequence). CDR3 DNA: TGTGCCAGCAGCTTAGTGGGACAGGGACGTGAAGGGAATCAGCCCCAGCATTTT. It codes for CASSLVGQGREGNQPQHF. Together with reference TRBV7-9 and TRBJ1-5, the CDR3 gives the full variable domain: DTGVSQNPRHKITKRGQNVTFRCDPISEHNRLYWYRQTLGQGPEFLTYFQNEAQLEKSRLLSDRFSAERPKGSFSTLEIQRTEQGDSAMYLCASSLVGQGREGNQPQHFGDGTRLSIL.

The V call is TRBV14, the J call TRBJ2-4, with 7 bases identical to TRBD1. The germline V gene has CDR1 SGHDN and CDR2 FVKESK. Losses at the gene ends were 4 bases for V and 1 base for J; bases not matched to a gene: 4. The CDR3 spans 15 residues. The CDR3: CASSLTGVAKNIQYF. The CDR3, as DNA: TGTGCCAGCAGCCTAACAGGGGTGGCCAAAAACATTCAGTACTTC.

J is TRBJ2-7 and V is TRBV4-1; 7 positions agree with TRBD1. CDR1 and CDR2 from the germline V gene are MGHRA and YSYEKL. Losses at the gene ends were 1 base for V and 9 bases for J; bases not matched to a gene: 6. The CDR3 totals 13 residues. DNA of the CDR3: TGCGCCAGCAGCCAAGGACAGGGAAGCGGGCAGTACTTC. As protein: CASSQGQGSGQYF.

The chain uses TRBV28 and TRBJ2-3; possible D gene TRBD1, 8 bases. V was trimmed by 4 bases and J by 2 bases, leaving 16 bases between them. CDR1 and CDR2 from the germline V gene are MDHEN and SYDVKM. This CDR3 comprises 16 residues. The CDR3 reads CASSSDRGGNTDTQYF. In nucleotides, the CDR3 is TGTGCCAGCAGTTCCGACAGGGGAGGGAACACAGATACGCAGTATTTT.

The chain uses TRBV7-9 and TRBJ2-1, with 9 nucleotides matching TRBD2. The CDR3 consists of 16 residues. Per germline, CDR1 SEHNR and CDR2 FQNEAQ (reference sequence). Trimming cost V 4 bases and J 2 bases; bases outside gene matches: 6. The CDR3 DNA reads as TGTGCCAGCAGCTCCTGGAGACTAGCGGCCTACAATGAGCAGTTCTTC. Residues: CASSSWRLAAYNEQFF.

This chain joins TRBV6-6 and TRBJ2-1; 10 bases line up with TRBD2. CDR3 length equals 15 residues. CDR1 and CDR2 (germline): MNHNY, SVGAGI (reference sequence). J was trimmed by 5 bases and V by 8 bases; bases with no gene match: 9. DNA for the CDR3: TGTGCCAGCGTCGTTGAACTAGCGGGGAACAATGAGCAGTTCTTC. It is translated as CASVVELAGNNEQFF.

This rearrangement joins TRBV29-1 to TRBJ1-2; TRBD1 aligns across 8 bases. The V gene's germline CDR1 is SQVTM and CDR2 ANQGSEA. V lost 4 bases and J lost 4; bases outside the gene matches: 5. The CDR3 runs to 13 residues. As DNA, the CDR3 is TGCAGCGTTGGGGACAGGACGAGCTATGGCTACACCTTC. Translation gives CSVGDRTSYGYTF. Full variable domain (missing parts from reference TRBV29-1 and TRBJ1-2): SAVISQKPSRDICQRGTSLTIQCQVDSQVTMMFWYRQQPGQSLTLIATANQGSEATYESGFVIDKFPISRPNLTFSTLTVSNMSPEDSSIYLCSVGDRTSYGYTFGSGTRLTVV.

This clone was detected only once. The rearrangement links TRBV29-1 to TRBJ1-1, with 12 bases fitting TRBD1. In germline, CDR1 is SQVTM, CDR2 ANQGSEA. V lost 7 bases and J lost 3; bases outside the gene matches: 3. The CDR3 runs 13 residues. Here the CDR3 DNA reads TGCAGCGCGGGACAGGGGGCGTACACTGAAGCTTTCTTT. Encoded protein: CSAGQGAYTEAFF. Supplemented by reference TRBV29-1 and TRBJ1-1, the full variable domain reads SAVISQKPSRDICQRGTSLTIQCQVDSQVTMMFWYRQQPGQSLTLIATANQGSEATYESGFVIDKFPISRPNLTFSTLTVSNMSPEDSSIYLCSAGQGAYTEAFFGQGTRLTVV.

The J gene is TRBJ1-2, the V gene TRBV5-1; TRBD1 aligns across 7 bases. Germline values: CDR1 SGHRS, CDR2 YFSETQ. The CDR3 has 14 residues. V shed 4 bases and J 5 bases; nucleotides not matched to a gene: 8. In DNA form, the CDR3 reads TGCGCCAGCAGCCTGTCGACAGGGACTTATGGCTACACCTTC. Translated: CASSLSTGTYGYTF.

The rearrangement uses TRBV10-3 and TRBJ1-3; tentatively, D is TRBD1 (5 bases). V was pared by 6 bases and J by 1 base, with 16 bases between. This CDR3 is built from 16 residues. Germline V gene data show CDR1 as ENHRY and CDR2 as SYGVKD. In DNA, the CDR3 is TGTGCCATCAGCGATCAGCGGGGGGGGTCTGGAAACACCATATATTTT. As protein: CAISDQRGGSGNTIYF.

The chain links TRBV24-1 to TRBJ2-7; 9 bases agree with TRBD2. The CDR3 totals 21 residues. Germline V gene sequence: CDR1 KGHDR, CDR2 SFDVKD. The trim removed 10 bases at V and 7 bases at J, leaving 34 bases unmatched. The CDR3 bases are TGTGCCACTCCCCACCCCCTTTCTAGCGGGATCCCCGGGATTGGGGAGAAGGAGCAGTACTTC. Translating gives CATPHPLSSGIPGIGEKEQYF.

The J gene is TRBJ2-1, the V gene TRBV6-5; D is possibly TRBD2 (6 bases). Germline V gene sequence: CDR1 MNHEY, CDR2 SVGAGI. CDR3 length equals 15 residues. Trimming cost V 6 bases and J 4 bases, with 16 bases left between them. CDR3 nucleotides: TGTGCCAGCAGCAAAGGAGGGGCTGGATACAATGAGCAGTTCTTC. Amino acid sequence: CASSKGGAGYNEQFF.

V is TRBV4-1 and J is TRBJ2-7; TRBD2 matches at 10 bases. The CDR3 consists of 15 residues. With 3 bases clipped from V and 2 bases from J, the junction kept 4 bases outside the gene matches. Germline CDR1 MGHRA, CDR2 YSYEKL. The chain's CDR3 is CASSHLAGVPYEQYF. The CDR3 coding sequence is TGCGCCAGCAGCCATCTAGCGGGAGTACCCTACGAGCAGTACTTC.

This clone was seen just once. The chain has TRBV9 and TRBJ2-2; 8 bases are shared with TRBD1. The V gene end was trimmed by 0 bases and the J gene end by 1 base; junction bases not matched to a gene: 2. Germline V gene data show CDR1 as SGDLS and CDR2 as YYNGEE. CDR3 size: 16 residues. The chain's CDR3 is CASSVAGTGNTGELFF. CDR3 nucleotides: TGTGCCAGCAGCGTAGCCGGGACAGGGAACACCGGGGAGCTGTTTTTT.

The chain employs TRBV28 and TRBJ2-2, with D unclear. Trimming stripped 2 bases from V and 4 bases from J, with 8 bases between. CDR1 and CDR2 from the germline V gene are MDHEN and SYDVKM. This CDR3 has 14 amino acids. CDR3 bases: TGTGCCAGCAGTTTAGGGTCTAGCACCGGGGAGCTGTTTTTT. Its protein is CASSLGSSTGELFF.

V gene TRBV28 combines with J gene TRBJ2-1; 8 bases are shared with TRBD2. Per the germline V gene, CDR1 is MDHEN and CDR2 is SYDVKM. CDR3 length: 12 residues. After removal of 6 bases from V and 7 bases from J, the junction contained 2 bases not matched to a gene. CDR3 residues: CASSRGGNEQFF. As DNA, the CDR3 is TGTGCCAGCAGCCGGGGGGGGAATGAGCAGTTCTTC.

This chain uses TRBV5-6 with TRBJ1-5; 7 nucleotides match TRBD1. Germline CDR1 SGHDT, CDR2 YYEEEE. This CDR3 has 13 residues. Trimming took 8 bases from V and 4 from J; bases not matched to a gene: 6. The CDR3 sequence is CASKRQGNQPQHF. The CDR3 DNA reads TGTGCCAGTAAACGACAGGGTAATCAGCCCCAGCATTTT.

The rearrangement uses TRBV13 and TRBJ1-4; 8 nucleotides agree with TRBD1. J lost 3 bases, V lost 0 bases, and 6 bases had no gene match. CDR1 is PRHDT, CDR2 FYEKMQ, per germline (reference sequence). CDR3 length: 17 amino acids. The CDR3 sequence: CASSLGVRGPSNEKLFF. The CDR3 DNA sequence: TGTGCCAGCAGCTTAGGCGTCAGGGGGCCCTCTAATGAAAAACTGTTTTTT.